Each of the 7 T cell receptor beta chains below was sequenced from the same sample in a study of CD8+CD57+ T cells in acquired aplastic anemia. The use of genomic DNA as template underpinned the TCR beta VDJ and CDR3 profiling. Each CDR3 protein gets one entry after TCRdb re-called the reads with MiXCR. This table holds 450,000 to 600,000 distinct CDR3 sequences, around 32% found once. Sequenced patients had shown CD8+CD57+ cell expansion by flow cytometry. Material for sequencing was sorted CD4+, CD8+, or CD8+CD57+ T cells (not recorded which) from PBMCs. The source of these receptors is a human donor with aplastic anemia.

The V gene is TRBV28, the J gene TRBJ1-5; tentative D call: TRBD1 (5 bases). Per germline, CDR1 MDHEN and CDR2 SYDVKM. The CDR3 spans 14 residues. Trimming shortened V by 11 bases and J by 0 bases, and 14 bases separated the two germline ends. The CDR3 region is CAEKGRNSNQPQHF. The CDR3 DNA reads TGTGCCGAAAAGGGGAGGAATAGCAATCAGCCCCAGCATTTT.

The CDR3, as DNA: TGTGCCAGCAGCTCAACCCTAGCCCCCGGGGAGCTGTTTTTT. Its protein product is CASSSTLAPGELFF. This chain joins TRBV7-3 and TRBJ2-2, with D possibly matching TRBD2 (5 bases). The CDR3 covers 14 residues. Germline CDR1 SGHTA, CDR2 FQGTGA. V lost 4 bases, J lost 6 bases, and 12 bases lay in between.

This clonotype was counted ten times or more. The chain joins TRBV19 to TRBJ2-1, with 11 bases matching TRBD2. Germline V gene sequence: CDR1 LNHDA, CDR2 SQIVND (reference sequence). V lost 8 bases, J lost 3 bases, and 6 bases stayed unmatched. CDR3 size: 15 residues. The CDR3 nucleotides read TGTGCCAGTTCCCCAGGACTAGCGGGCTACAATGAGCAGTTCTTC. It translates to CASSPGLAGYNEQFF. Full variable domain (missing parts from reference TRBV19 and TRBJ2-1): DGGITQSPKYLFRKEGQNVTLSCEQNLNHDAMYWYRQDPGQGLRLIYYSQIVNDFQKGDIAEGYSVSREKKESFPLTVTSAQKNPTAFYLCASSPGLAGYNEQFFGPGTRLTVL.

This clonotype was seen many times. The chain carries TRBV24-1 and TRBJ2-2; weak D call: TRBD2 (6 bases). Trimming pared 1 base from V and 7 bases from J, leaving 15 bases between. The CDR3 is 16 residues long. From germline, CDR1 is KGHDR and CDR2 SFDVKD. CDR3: CATSDFGSGGRGELFF. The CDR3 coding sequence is TGTGCCACCAGTGATTTCGGTAGCGGCGGTCGCGGGGAGCTGTTTTTT.

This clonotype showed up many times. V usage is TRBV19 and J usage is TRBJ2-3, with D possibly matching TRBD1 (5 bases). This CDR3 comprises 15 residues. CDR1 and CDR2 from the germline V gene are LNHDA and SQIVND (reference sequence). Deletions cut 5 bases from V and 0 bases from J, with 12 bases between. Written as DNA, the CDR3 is TGTGCCAGTAGTGCGGACAAGACTAGCACAGATACGCAGTATTTT. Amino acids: CASSADKTSTDTQYF.

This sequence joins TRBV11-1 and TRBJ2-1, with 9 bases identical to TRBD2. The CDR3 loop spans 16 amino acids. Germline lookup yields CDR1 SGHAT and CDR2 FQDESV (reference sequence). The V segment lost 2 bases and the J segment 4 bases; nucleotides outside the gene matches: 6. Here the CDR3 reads CASSLFPTSGYNEQFF. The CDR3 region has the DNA TGTGCCAGCAGCTTATTCCCGACTAGCGGTTACAATGAGCAGTTCTTC.

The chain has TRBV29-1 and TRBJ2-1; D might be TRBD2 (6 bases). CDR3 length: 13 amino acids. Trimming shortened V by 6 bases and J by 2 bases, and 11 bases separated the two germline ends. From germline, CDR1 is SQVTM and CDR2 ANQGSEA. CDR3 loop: CSVVADTYNEQFF. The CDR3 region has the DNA TGCAGCGTGGTAGCGGATACCTACAATGAGCAGTTCTTC.